This TCR beta chain was recovered during a study of Ad26.COV2.S vaccination and SARS-CoV-2 variants. After removal of 2 bases from V and 4 bases from J, the junction contained 1 base not matched to a gene. The CDR3 is 13 residues long. Concerning this clone: Other DNA sequences in this sample translate to the same CDR3.

Treatment denoted: 15 to 20 received Ad26.COV2.S at low or high dose, single or two shots; about 5 received placebo; per-sample allocation not given. Specimens were obtained on day 63 following the first vaccine or placebo injection. Participants' vaccine, an Ad26 vector, delivered Wuhan-strain SARS-CoV-2 spike. Clones were read by immunoSEQ multiplex PCR, and TCRdb kept only the in-frame ones, dropping some. The table has fewer than 500,000 clones, roughly nine tenths seen once. V gene TRBV12-3 or TRBV12-4 combines with J gene TRBJ2-5, with TRBD1 matching 7 bases. The material sequenced was peripheral blood, taken in a trial of Ad26.COV2.S vaccine versus placebo. The receptor comes from a person between 18 and 59 years old who received the Ad26.COV2.S COVID-19 vaccine or a placebo. The CDR3 protein is CASSLNRGETQYF. Written as DNA, the CDR3 is TGTGCCAGCAGTTTAAACAGGGGAGAGACCCAGTACTTC.